Presented here are 10 T cell receptor beta chains from one specimen sequenced in a study of shared clonotypes between healthy human individuals. Libraries were prepared by immunoSEQ multiplex PCR; TCRdb keeps only in-frame clonotypes and omits some of them. This sample has approximately 620,000 clones, with 97% found just once. Input material: naive CD4+ T cells sorted from blood. The subset: CD45RA+ positively selected. These receptors all come from a woman aged 25-40 years in good health.

CDR3 region: CASSLDSGAYNEQFF. The CDR3 region has the DNA TGTGCCAGCAGCTTAGATAGCGGGGCCTACAATGAGCAGTTCTTC. The genes are TRBV7-2 and TRBJ2-1, with 8 positions matching TRBD2. Per the germline V gene, CDR1 is SGHTA and CDR2 is FQGNSA. With 1 base clipped from V and 2 bases from J, the junction kept 1 base outside the gene matches. The CDR3 is 15 residues long.

The genes are TRBV5-1 and TRBJ1-2, with D possibly matching TRBD1 (5 bases). V was pared by 4 bases and J by 6 bases, with 22 bases between. CDR1 SGHRS and CDR2 YFSETQ come from the germline V gene. This CDR3 is 16 amino acids long. CDR3 sequence reads: CASSQEPGLRGDGYTF. For the CDR3, the DNA is TGCGCCAGCAGCCAAGAACCGGGGCTTCGAGGGGATGGCTACACCTTC.

The sample holds one count of this clone. The V call is TRBV7-9, the J call TRBJ1-6; tentative D call: TRBD1 (5 bases). This CDR3 is built from 14 residues. Trimming took off 1 base at V and 10 bases at J, with 11 bases between the two ends. Germline V gene lookup returns CDR1 SEHNR and CDR2 FQNEAQ (reference sequence). The CDR3 DNA reads TGTGCCAGCAGCTTAGGACAGTCCGGCTCACCCCTCCACTTT. Its protein product is CASSLGQSGSPLHF.

J is TRBJ2-7 and V is TRBV28, with D hard to call. CDR1 and CDR2 from the germline V gene are MDHEN and SYDVKM. The length of the CDR3 is 11 residues. Between the trimmed V and J ends, which lost 5 bases and 7 bases, there was a span of 9 bases. The CDR3 nucleotides are TGTGCCAGCAGTGTGGGTGATGAGCAGTACTTC. It codes for CASSVGDEQYF.

The V call is TRBV7-2, the J call TRBJ2-1; 7 nucleotides align to TRBD1. The CDR3 spans 14 residues. Losses at the gene ends were 6 bases for V and 6 bases for J; bases not matched to a gene: 8. From germline, CDR1 is SGHTA and CDR2 FQGNSA. CDR3 bases: TGTGCCAGCAGTCTCACAGGGGTAGTCAATGAGCAGTTCTTC. Its protein product is CASSLTGVVNEQFF.

V gene TRBV28 combines with J gene TRBJ1-6, with 7 nucleotides matching TRBD1. Germline values: CDR1 MDHEN, CDR2 SYDVKM. The V and J ends lost 6 bases and 5 bases, in that order; junction bases with no gene match: 7. The CDR3 length is 15 residues. CDR3 protein: CASRYRDRHNSPLHF. The CDR3 DNA is TGTGCCAGCAGGTACCGGGACAGACATAATTCACCCCTCCACTTT. Filled out from reference TRBV28 and TRBJ1-6, the complete variable domain reads DVKVTQSSRYLVKRTGEKVFLECVQDMDHENMFWYRQDPGLGLRLIYFSYDVKMKEKGDIPEGYSVSREKKERFSLILESASTNQTSMYLCASRYRDRHNSPLHFGNGTRLTVT.

The chain recombines TRBV30 with TRBJ1-3; D uncertain. This CDR3 is 13 amino acids long. The V end was cut by 1 base, the J end by 0 bases, with 4 bases between. Germline V CDR1 and CDR2: GTSNPN, SVGIG (reference sequence). Written as DNA, the CDR3 is TGTGCCTGGAGTGGGGCCTCTGGAAACACCATATATTTT. It codes for CAWSGASGNTIYF.

V usage is TRBV2 and J usage is TRBJ2-1; possibly TRBD2 for D (6 bases). CDR1 is SNHLY, CDR2 FYNNEI, per germline. Trimming left V 0 bases short and J 10 bases short, with 10 bases between. The CDR3 has 13 amino acids. CDR3 in DNA: TGTGCCAGCAGTGAAGCGCAAAGCGGGGAGCAGTTCTTC. Translation gives CASSEAQSGEQFF.

This clone was seen once. The chain has TRBV28 and TRBJ2-7; D may be TRBD2 (6 bases). V was shortened by 6 bases and J by 3 bases, with 18 bases between the two germline ends. CDR3 length: 15 amino acids. Germline V lookup: CDR1 MDHEN, CDR2 SYDVKM. In nucleotides, the CDR3 is TGTGCCAGCAGCCCTCTTGGGGGAGGTTACTACGAGCAGTACTTC. It codes for CASSPLGGGYYEQYF.

The rearrangement links TRBV14 to TRBJ2-3; 7 bases line up with TRBD2. This CDR3 contains 15 residues. CDR1 and CDR2 (germline): SGHDN, FVKESK. The trim removed 4 bases at V and 3 bases at J, leaving 7 bases unmatched. CDR3 nucleotides: TGTGCCAGCAGCCCGCAGGGAGGGAAAACAGATACGCAGTATTTT. As protein: CASSPQGGKTDTQYF.